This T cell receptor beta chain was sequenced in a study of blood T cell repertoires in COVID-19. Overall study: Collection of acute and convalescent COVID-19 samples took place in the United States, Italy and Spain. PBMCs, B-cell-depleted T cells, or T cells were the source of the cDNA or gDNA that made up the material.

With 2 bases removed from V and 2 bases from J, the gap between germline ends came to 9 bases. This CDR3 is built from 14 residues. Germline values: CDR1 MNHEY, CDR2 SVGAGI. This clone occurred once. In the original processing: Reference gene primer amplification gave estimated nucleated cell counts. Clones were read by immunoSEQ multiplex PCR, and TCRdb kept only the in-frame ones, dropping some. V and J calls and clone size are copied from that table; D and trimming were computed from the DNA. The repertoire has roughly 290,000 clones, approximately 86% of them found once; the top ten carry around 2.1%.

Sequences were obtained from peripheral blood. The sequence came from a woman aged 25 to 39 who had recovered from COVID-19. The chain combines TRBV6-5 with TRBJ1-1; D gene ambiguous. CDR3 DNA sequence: TGTGCCAGCAGTTACGGTCAGTTTAACACTGAAGCTTTCTTT. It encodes CASSYGQFNTEAFF.